The present T cell receptor beta chain was sequenced within a study of cytomegalovirus exposure and HLA in healthy donors (dated by TCRdb to the late 2010s). Background on the whole study: According to an earlier analysis of 550 to 700 of the donors, about 179 million T cells yielded 95 million to 140 million unique TCR beta sequences and more than 250 Gb of sequence data. Approximately 300 gigabases of sequencing data and 75 million to 85 million unique TCR sequences made up an early release that covered around 640 HLA-typed donors. Among the roughly 400 genotyped donors, 75% to 90% belonged to the genetic ancestry cluster associated with self-reported Caucasian donors. The aim of the study was to test whether cataloging public T cell receptors could identify signatures of past pathogen exposure. The study profiled the T cell repertoires of under 700 subjects by immunosequencing and related them to cytomegalovirus serostatus. Along with the approximately 650-subject first cohort, a separate validation cohort of over a hundred different subjects was used. To predict cytomegalovirus infection status, the study combined high-throughput TCR immunosequencing, statistical association of individual TCRs with disease status, and machine learning. In a later analysis, previously published TCR beta repertoires from hundreds of donors were re-analyzed and high-resolution HLA genotyping was added so that TCR occurrence patterns could be studied. Rather than using new phenotypic data, the later analysis identified candidate immune exposures from TCR beta sequences and from how often those sequences occurred across donors. An earlier analysis of several hundred of the donors applied high-throughput TCR beta sequencing to assess whether each TCR beta V gene segment acted as functional or pseudogenic. Donor age, sex, ethnicity and CMV serostatus were collected together with the repertoire data. A later genetic analysis used genome-wide SNP genotypes for about three fifths of the 666 donors, treating that subset as a discovery cohort. Every repertoire in the discovery cohort had been generated on one and the same sequencing platform. Class I and class II HLA loci were covered by the typing at four-digit resolution. Typing coverage varied by locus: about 620-630 donors for A, B, C, DRB1 and DQB1; 500 to 550 for DQA1; approximately 610 for DPA1; roughly 450 for DPB1. Four or five DR-DQ haplotypes were handled as single units for association and clustering because linkage in the cohort was strong. Among about 410 genotyped donors of the cohort, an average of around 240,000 unique TCR beta nucleotide sequences was sequenced per donor, of which 15% to 20% were non-productive. Results the study describes overall, beyond this receptor: A few of the identified cytomegalovirus-associated TCR beta chains were confirmed in vitro to be specific for cytomegalovirus antigens. Immune exposure information for the cohort was limited to CMV serostatus. Cytomegalovirus status was reported to be diagnosed by the classifier with high specificity and sensitivity in both the original and validation cohorts. A further reported finding was that TCR beta sequences accurately predicted the HLA-A and HLA-B alleles for most subjects in the first cohort. The study listed around 160 TCR beta chains as associated with cytomegalovirus. A later analysis found that HLA-associated TCR beta chains were more clonally expanded and had lower generation probabilities than equally common non-associated chains. Assigning TCR associations to individual alleles was difficult when HLA alleles, especially DR and DQ, strongly co-occurred. According to a later analysis, most CMV-associated TCR beta chains appeared to be HLA-restricted, and the HLA associations seemed to be driven largely by CMV exposure. Linkage disequilibrium might explain the correlated functional status among segregating V segments, but an unknown experimental factor could not be ruled out. A later genetic analysis associated a missense DCLRE1C variant with V-gene and J-gene trimming of TCR beta chains, and an independent cohort replicated the association. Presence/absence analyses assumed roughly uniform sequencing depth across donors, an assumption that may not hold. In a later analysis, several top co-occurrence clusters were reported to appear linked to parvovirus B19, influenza, CMV and Epstein-Barr virus. In a later analysis, over 15,000 TCR beta sequences were associated with specific HLA alleles at a false discovery rate of 0.05. According to a later genetic analysis, donors in an Asian-associated ancestry cluster had fewer N-insertions in productive TCRs than the approximately 700-donor mean. While some public TCRs were present in many individuals, most TCR sequences turned up only very rarely across donors. In a later analysis, the rate of TCR association differed among HLA loci, with DRB1 alleles having the most associated TCRs and HLA-C alleles having the fewest. Because the 87-base-pair reads could not distinguish some IMGT-functional V segments, including TRBV6-2 and TRBV6-3, those segments were excluded. A cluster of highly shared sequence variants was judged likely to represent a technical artifact of the sequencing pipeline. In this cohort, only TCR beta chains were sequenced, and detectable features were limited by the absence of alpha or paired-chain data. Because counts were too low, seventeen rarely observed V segments, including chromosome 9 orphons, were excluded from the earlier analysis of several hundred of the donors. The authors suggested that the approach could potentially be extended to other disease states and immunological phenotypes. Broadly in line with IMGT annotations, most TCR beta V segments showed up in productive rearrangements about 87% or about 30% of the time in an earlier analysis of several hundred of the donors. Because HLA typing was missing for some donors at each locus, association tests included only the typed subset.

This clone has only a few counts. Its antigen is currently not known. Base qualities are not provided; no much larger clone lies one nucleotide away. CDR1 and CDR2 (SGHAT, FQNNGV) derive from the germline V gene. Inclusive of the bounding cysteine and phenylalanine, the CDR3 is 17 residues long. Only CDR3 DNA is held: 51 bases, read in frame from base 1. A distance of 16 bases separates the germline ends of V and J, which lose 1 base and 4 bases respectively. The cohort comprised 550 to 700 healthy bone marrow donors. At the time of sampling, all cohort members were nominally healthy, though unrecorded immune exposures were likely present. The donor tested CMV seropositive, placing the donor among the 290 or so seropositive members of the cohort. A peripheral blood sample was collected from each donor, and TCR beta sequencing was performed on peripheral blood mononuclear cells. The Qiagen DNeasy Blood Extraction Kit was used to extract genomic DNA from the blood cell samples.

Library creation used the immunoSEQ multiplex PCR assay. A mixture of 60 forward primers for TCR Vbeta segments and 13 reverse primers for TCR Jbeta segments was used in the multiplex PCR. The CDR3 region of rearranged TCR beta genes was amplified from genomic DNA with a multiplex PCR assay. On the Illumina HiSeq System, the amplified TCR beta libraries were sequenced as 87-base-pair reads. The original methods were these. A later analysis counted about 80 million unique TCR beta chains across the 600 to 850 repertoires, and 10 million to 11 million of these chains were shared by at least two donors. Raw reads were error-corrected and collapsed into unique sequences with a nearest-neighbor algorithm that merged closely related sequences to remove PCR and sequencing errors. Alignment of CDR3 sequences to IMGT reference sequences was used to assign V, D and J gene segments. For a sequence to be retained, a match of at least six nucleotides was required to both a V gene segment and a J gene segment. A rearrangement counted as productive if the CDR3 had no stop codons and remained in frame with V and J, and every other rearrangement counted as non-productive. CDR3 was defined according to IMGT convention as the region running from the second conserved V-encoded cysteine to the conserved J-encoded phenylalanine. In an earlier analysis of around 640 of the donors, sequences lacking an unambiguous match to a single V gene segment were excluded. In an earlier analysis of a few hundred of the donors, V segments were called functional above 56.7% productive rearrangements and were called segregating when the between-donor standard deviation exceeded 5%. A statistical classification framework was built to diagnose cytomegalovirus status from the catalog of TCR beta chain sequences. V and J gene assignment, in a later analysis, came from comparing TCR nucleotide sequences with IMGT/GENE-DB human TR gene sequences. In a later analysis, CDR3 sequences and most-parsimonious VDJ recombination scenarios were assigned using the TCRdist pipeline. In a later analysis, each TCR beta chain was defined by its CDR3 amino acid sequence together with its V-gene family, and reads without a unique V-gene family were excluded. In a later analysis, approximately 590 highly shared, low-generation-probability nucleotide sequences were removed to address suspected cross-contamination and a sequencing artifact. A later analysis calculated a clonal expansion index for each public chain from normalized within-repertoire ranks of inferred template counts. In a later analysis, generation probabilities were computed with a VDJ recombination model fitted to out-of-frame rearrangements, and the resulting probabilities were checked against IGoR. Hypergeometric tests were used in a later analysis to score TCR-TCR, TCR-HLA and TCR-CMV co-occurrence, with a repertoire-size bias correction applied to the TCR pairs. A later analysis estimated false discovery rates by permuting HLA or CMV assignments 20 times. In a later analysis, co-occurring TCRs were grouped with DBSCAN, and TCRdist sequence similarity was added when clustering was performed within HLA-allele-positive subsets. For co-occurrence clustering, repertoires with fewer than 30,000 or more than 120,000 public chains were excluded, along with five repertoires with anomalous nucleotide sharing. TCRdb provides this immuneACCESS table in a form limited to in-frame rearrangements. Some clones are lacking; in checked studies, under half of them reflect an unresolved V gene, and why the rest are absent is not known. Clone size and V and J calls were adopted from that table, with D and trimming inferred from the DNA. The sample table holds 150,000 to 200,000 clones, of which about 75% were seen once. The top ten clones comprise under 5.5% of the sample.

The TCR originated in a man younger than 30 in good health and CMV-seropositive. The rearrangement joined TRBV11-2 to TRBJ2-2, with TRBD2 tentatively as D gene (5 bases match). The sequenced material came from PBMCs. The CDR3 amino acid sequence is: CASSLVPTGRGTGELFF. In nucleotides, the sequence is TGTGCCAGCAGCTTAGTTCCAACGGGGAGAGGCACCGGGGAGCTGTTTTTT.